The clone carrying this T cell receptor (beta chain) was seen a few times. Its target is not known. cDNA synthesis used the whole RNA isolate, giving expressed TCRB sequences. Assay used: immunoSEQ multiplex PCR; TCRdb lists only in-frame clones, some missing. The table records some 350,000 clones, roughly 9.8% of them present only once. The CDR3 covers 15 residues. V was clipped by 2 bases and J by 3 bases, with 17 bases between them. The germline CDR1 and CDR2 sequences are GTSNPN and SVGIG (reference sequence). The record originates from a study of beta chain features in type 1 diabetes. Study results and caveats: Shorter TCRB CDR3s, moderately but significantly so, marked every one of the four CD4+ subsets in Type 1 diabetes patients.

This chain joins TRBV30 and TRBJ2-7; D gene ambiguous. Source material: central memory CD4+ T cells from blood. The TCR was taken from a young man with type 1 diabetes. CDR3 nucleotides: TGTGCCTGGAGTTCGGGTAGCCGGGTACGCTACGAGCAGTACTTC. This sequence encodes CAWSSGSRVRYEQYF.